This T cell receptor beta chain emerged from a study of cytomegalovirus exposure and HLA in healthy donors. PCR primers comprised 60 Vbeta and 13 Jbeta primers. TCRdb keeps only in-frame clones here, not all; method: immunoSEQ multiplex PCR. The sample lists about 180,000 clones; approximately 84% were seen once. Study observations and caveats: There were some public TCRs occurring in many donors, but most TCR sequences were rare. Associated with HLA alleles at 0.05 false discovery rate in a later analysis were 16,951 TCR beta sequences.

The CDR3 is 14 residues long. V lost 3 bases to trimming and J lost 5 bases; unmatched junction nucleotides: 5. Germline lookup yields CDR1 ENHRY and CDR2 SYGVKD. This clone was observed a handful of times. Its antigen is still unknown. The receptor comes from a girl aged 5-17 years in good health and CMV-seropositive. The chain combines TRBV10-3 with TRBJ2-5, with TRBD2 matching over 8 bases. The sequencing input was PBMCs. The CDR3 coding sequence is TGTGCCATCAGTGATGACGCTAGCGGGGAGACCCAGTACTTC. Amino acids: CAISDDASGETQYF.